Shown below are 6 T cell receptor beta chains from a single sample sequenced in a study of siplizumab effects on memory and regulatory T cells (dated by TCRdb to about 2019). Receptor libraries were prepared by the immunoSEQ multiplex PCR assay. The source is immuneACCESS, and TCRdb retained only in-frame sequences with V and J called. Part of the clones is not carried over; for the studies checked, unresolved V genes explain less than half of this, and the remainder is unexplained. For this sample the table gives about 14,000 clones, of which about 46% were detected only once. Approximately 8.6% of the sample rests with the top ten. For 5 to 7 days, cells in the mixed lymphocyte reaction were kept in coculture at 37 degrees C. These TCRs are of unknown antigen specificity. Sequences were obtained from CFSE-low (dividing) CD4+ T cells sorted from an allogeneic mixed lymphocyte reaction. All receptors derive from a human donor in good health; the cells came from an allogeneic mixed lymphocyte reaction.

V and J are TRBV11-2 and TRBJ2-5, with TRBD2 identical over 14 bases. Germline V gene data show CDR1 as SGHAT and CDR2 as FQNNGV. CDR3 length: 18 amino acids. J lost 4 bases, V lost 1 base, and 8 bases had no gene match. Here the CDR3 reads CASSLGRLAGGPGETQYF. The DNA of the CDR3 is TGTGCCAGCAGCTTAGGCCGACTAGCGGGAGGGCCCGGAGAGACCCAGTACTTC.

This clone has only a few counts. The CDR3 reads CASSASQVAGAFF. As DNA, the CDR3 is TGTGCCAGCAGCGCGAGCCAGGTCGCAGGAGCTTTCTTT. This chain connects TRBV7-9 to TRBJ1-1; no definite D call. Deletions cut 5 bases from V and 10 bases from J, with 17 bases between. The CDR3 has 13 residues. Germline values: CDR1 SEHNR, CDR2 FQNEAQ (reference sequence).

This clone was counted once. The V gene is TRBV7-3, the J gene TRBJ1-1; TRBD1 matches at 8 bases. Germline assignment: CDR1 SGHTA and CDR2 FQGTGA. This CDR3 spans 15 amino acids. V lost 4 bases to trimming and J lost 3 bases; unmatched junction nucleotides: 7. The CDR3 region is CASSSGQGPHTEAFF. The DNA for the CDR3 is TGTGCCAGCAGCTCCGGACAGGGCCCACACACTGAAGCTTTCTTT. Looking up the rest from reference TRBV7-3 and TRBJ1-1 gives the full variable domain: GAGVSQTPSNKVTEKGKYVELRCDPISGHTALYWYRQSLGQGPEFLIYFQGTGAADDSGLPNDRFFAVRPEGSVSTLKIQRTERGDSAVYLCASSSGQGPHTEAFFGQGTRLTVV.

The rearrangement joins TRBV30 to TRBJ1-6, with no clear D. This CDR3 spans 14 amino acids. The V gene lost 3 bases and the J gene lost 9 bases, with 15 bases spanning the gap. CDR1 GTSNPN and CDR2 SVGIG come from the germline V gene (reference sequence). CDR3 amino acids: CAWSGLLVSSPLHF. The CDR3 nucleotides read TGTGCCTGGAGCGGACTGTTGGTTTCTTCACCCCTCCACTTT.

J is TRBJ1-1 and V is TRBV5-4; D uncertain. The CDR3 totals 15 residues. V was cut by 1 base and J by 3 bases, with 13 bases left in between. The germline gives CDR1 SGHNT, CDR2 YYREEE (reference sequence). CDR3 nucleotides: TGTGCCAGCAGCTTGAAAAGGTCTTTGGACACTGAAGCTTTCTTT. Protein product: CASSLKRSLDTEAFF.

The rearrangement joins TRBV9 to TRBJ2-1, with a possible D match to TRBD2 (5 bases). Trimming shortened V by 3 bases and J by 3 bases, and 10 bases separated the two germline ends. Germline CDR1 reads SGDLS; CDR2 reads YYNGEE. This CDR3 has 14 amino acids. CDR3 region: CASSELGSYNEQFF. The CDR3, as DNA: TGTGCCAGCAGCGAACTAGGGAGCTACAATGAGCAGTTCTTC. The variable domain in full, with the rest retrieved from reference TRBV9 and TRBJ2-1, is DSGVTQTPKHLITATGQRVTLRCSPRSGDLSVYWYQQSLDQGLQFLIQYYNGEERAKGNILERFSAQQFPDLHSELNLSSLELGDSALYFCASSELGSYNEQFFGPGTRLTVL.